This T cell receptor (beta chain) was observed in a study of regulatory T cells in long-lasting Graves disease. V was cut by 0 bases and J by 5 bases, with 10 bases left in between. The CDR3 is 14 residues long. The germline V gene encodes CDR1 LGHNA and CDR2 YNFKEQ. Overall study findings and caveats: Patients with persistent Graves' had lower TCR diversity than newly diagnosed patients. The sample size was small, and this may have reduced accuracy.

The time point was: newly diagnosed GD, antithyroid drugs for less than 3 months. From PBMCs, RNA was extracted and then used to make the TCR library. HTBI primers from iRepertoire and Arm-PCR of CDR3 regions yielded the TCR beta libraries. In TCRdb, the multiplex PCR reads were re-called with MiXCR into one record per CDR3 protein. The table lists 410,000 or so distinct CDR3 sequences, more than 13% of them singletons. The sample holds a few counts of this clonotype. The antigen remains undetermined. This sample also belongs to another study, concerning T cells in Graves' hyperthyroidism and ophthalmopathy. That source adds: Before onset, ophthalmopathy was predicted by the model a median roughly 6.8 months earlier.

Source: peripheral blood mononuclear cells (PBMCs), taken at new diagnosis, from a patient treated with antithyroid drugs. This sequence originates from a young woman with Graves disease. This sequence joins TRBV4-2 and TRBJ2-5, with D possibly matching TRBD2 (5 bases). The CDR3 DNA follows: TGTGCCAGCAGCCAAGAGGAGAGGGTGGAGACCCAGTACTTC. It specifies CASSQEERVETQYF.